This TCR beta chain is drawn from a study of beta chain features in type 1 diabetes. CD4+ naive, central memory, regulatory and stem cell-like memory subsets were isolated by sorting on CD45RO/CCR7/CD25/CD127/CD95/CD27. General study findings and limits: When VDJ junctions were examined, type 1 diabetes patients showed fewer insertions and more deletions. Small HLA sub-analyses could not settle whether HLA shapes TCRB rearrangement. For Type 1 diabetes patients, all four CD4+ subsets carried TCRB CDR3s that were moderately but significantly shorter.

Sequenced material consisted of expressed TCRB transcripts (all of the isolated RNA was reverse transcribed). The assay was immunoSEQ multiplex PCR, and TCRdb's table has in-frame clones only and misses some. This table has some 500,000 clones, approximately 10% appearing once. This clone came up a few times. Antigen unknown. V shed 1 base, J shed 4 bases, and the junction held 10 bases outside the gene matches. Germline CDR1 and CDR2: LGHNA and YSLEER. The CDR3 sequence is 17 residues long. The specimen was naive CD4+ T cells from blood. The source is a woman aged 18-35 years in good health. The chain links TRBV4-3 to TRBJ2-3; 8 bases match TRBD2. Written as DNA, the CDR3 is TGCGCCAGCAGCCAAGGAAAGAGCGGGAGTGCCCCAGATACGCAGTATTTT. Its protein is CASSQGKSGSAPDTQYF.